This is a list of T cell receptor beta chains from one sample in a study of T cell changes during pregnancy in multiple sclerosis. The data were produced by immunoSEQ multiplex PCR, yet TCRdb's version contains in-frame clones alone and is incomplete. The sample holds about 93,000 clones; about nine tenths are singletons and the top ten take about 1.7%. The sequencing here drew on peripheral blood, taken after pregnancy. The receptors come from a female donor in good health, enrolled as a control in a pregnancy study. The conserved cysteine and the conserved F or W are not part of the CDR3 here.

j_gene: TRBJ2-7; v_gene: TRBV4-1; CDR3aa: ASSLTTGTAISYEQY
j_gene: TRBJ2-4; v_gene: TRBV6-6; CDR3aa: ASKGQASVAKNIQY
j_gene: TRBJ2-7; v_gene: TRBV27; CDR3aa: ASSLSGLLVYEQY
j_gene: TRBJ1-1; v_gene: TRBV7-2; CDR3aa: ASSLLGVDEAF
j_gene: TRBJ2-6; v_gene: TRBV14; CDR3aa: ASSQARQAGANVLT
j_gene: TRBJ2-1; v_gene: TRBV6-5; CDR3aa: ATVRDMTYNEQF
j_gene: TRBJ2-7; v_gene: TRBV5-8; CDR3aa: ASSSYYEQY
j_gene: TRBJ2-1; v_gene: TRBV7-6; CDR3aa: ASSYDAWGGNEQF
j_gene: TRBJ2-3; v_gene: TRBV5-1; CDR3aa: ASSLEGINTDTQY
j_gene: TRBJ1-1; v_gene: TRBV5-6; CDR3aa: ASTSPYGENTEAF
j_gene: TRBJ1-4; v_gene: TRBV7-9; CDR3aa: ASTRVGGGTTNEKLF
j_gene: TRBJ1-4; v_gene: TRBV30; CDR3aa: AHSTNEKLF
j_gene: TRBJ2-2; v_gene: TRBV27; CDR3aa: ASSGGNTGELF
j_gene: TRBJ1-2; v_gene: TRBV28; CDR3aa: ASRADRAYGYT
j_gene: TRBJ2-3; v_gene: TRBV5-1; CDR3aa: ASSPTSFSTDTQY
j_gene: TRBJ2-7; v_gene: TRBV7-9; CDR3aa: ASSLALAGGDLSYEQY
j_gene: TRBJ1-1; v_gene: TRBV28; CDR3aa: ASGDRIYTEAF
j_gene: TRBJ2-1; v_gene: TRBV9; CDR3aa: ASSTSGGAGNEQF
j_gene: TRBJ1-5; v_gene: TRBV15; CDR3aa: ATSRGVRGQLNQSQH
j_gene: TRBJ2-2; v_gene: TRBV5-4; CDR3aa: ASSSGLAGNTGELF
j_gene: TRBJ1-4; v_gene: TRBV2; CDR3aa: ASSEQGRVGEKLF
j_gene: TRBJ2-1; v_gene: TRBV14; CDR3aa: ASSQRVSGQF
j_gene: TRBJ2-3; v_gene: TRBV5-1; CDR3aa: ASSSTGSWGGPSRTDTQY
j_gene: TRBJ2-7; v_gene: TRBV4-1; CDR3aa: ASSQLTGQTFSYEQY
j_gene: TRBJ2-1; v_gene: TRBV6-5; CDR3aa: ASSYFRGSEQF
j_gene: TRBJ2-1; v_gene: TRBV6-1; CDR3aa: ASSDPGTSGPYNEQF
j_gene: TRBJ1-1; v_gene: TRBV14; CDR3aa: ASSQDPLFPGQENTEAF
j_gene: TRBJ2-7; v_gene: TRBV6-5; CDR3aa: ASGSRQGTSYEQY
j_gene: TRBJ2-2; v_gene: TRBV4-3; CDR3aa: ASSSQTGYTGELF
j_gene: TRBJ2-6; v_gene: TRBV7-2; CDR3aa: ASSPHRGRVGPGANVLT
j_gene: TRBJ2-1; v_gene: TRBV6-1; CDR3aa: ASSDYRGDRIF
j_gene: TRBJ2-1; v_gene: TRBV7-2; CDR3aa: ASSPNRVQF
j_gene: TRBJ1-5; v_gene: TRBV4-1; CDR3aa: ASSPGGGQPQH
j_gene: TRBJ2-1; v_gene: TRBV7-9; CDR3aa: ASSLDTGAYNEQF
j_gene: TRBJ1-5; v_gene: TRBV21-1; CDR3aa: ASSKGQRGSVGWYSNQPQH
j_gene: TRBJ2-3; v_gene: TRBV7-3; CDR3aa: ASSLSGGGDTQY
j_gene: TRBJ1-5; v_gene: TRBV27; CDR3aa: ARGRSNQPQH
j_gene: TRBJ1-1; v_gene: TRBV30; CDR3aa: AWGTGGTEAF
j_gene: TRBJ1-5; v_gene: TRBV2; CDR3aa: ASSDYERGFDQPQH
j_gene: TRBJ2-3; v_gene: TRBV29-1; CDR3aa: SVVALFTDTQY
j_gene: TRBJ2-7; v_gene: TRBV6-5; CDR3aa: ASTQAGAGSEQY
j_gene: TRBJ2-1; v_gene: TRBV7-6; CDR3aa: ASSPRQGLSYNEQF
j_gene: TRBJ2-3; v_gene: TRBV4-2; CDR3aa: ASSQGRGAADTQY
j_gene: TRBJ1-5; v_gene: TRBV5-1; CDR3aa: ASRPGQGINQPQH
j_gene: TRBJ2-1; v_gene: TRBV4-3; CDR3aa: ASSQDVESYNEQF
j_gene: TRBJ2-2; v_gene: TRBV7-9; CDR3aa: ASSLGGDAGELF
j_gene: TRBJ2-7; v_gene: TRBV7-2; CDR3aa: ASSSSAYEQY
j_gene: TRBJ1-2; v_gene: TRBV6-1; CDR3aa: ASSEGSGGYT
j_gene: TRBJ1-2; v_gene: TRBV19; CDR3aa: ASSTGGISYGYT
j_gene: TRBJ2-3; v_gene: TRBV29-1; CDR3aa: SGVAGDTQY
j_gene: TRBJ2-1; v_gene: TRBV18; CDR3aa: ASSPPGLAGFNEQF
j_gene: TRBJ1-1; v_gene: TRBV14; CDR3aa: ASSQEARLTTRAF
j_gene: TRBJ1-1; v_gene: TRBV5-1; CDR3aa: ASSQGQNTEAF
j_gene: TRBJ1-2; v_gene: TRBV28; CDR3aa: ASSPALNPNYGYT